This T cell receptor beta chain appears in the sequencing data of a study of blood T cell repertoires in COVID-19. Study in general: The study drew acute and convalescent COVID-19 samples from the United States, Italy and Spain. T cells, B-cell-depleted T cells, or PBMCs supplied cDNA or gDNA.

Data came from immunoSEQ multiplex PCR; TCRdb stores just in-frame clones and leaves some out. In the table there are approximately 97,000 clones, around 90% of which are singletons. The CDR3 spans 15 residues. V lost 8 bases and J lost 0; bases outside the gene matches: 6. Per the germline V gene, CDR1 is PRHDT and CDR2 is FYEKMQ (reference sequence). Seattle patients were enrolled while actively infected and followed longitudinally. The chain couples TRBV13 to TRBJ1-2, with 10 bases aligning to TRBD1. Input material: peripheral blood. This TCR was recovered from a woman aged 45-59 years with COVID-19, enrolled during active disease. In DNA form, the CDR3 reads TGTGCCAGCGGAGGGACAGGGGTAGCTAACTATGGCTACACCTTC. Amino acid sequence: CASGGTGVANYGYTF.